This TCR beta chain was retrieved from a study of Graves' ophthalmopathy and Graves' hyperthyroidism. This clonotype appeared many times. CDR1 and CDR2 (germline): DFQATT, SNEGSKA (reference sequence). Trimming removed 0 bases from V and 6 bases from J, with 15 bases in between. The CDR3 spans 14 residues. Amplification of TCR beta CDR3 regions used RNA transcripts. First-round RT-PCR with HTBI primers preceded a second-round multiplex PCR. TCRdb itself ran the multiplex PCR reads through MiXCR, one entry per CDR3 protein. The data contain some 380,000 distinct CDR3 sequences, 15% of them singletons. The receptor was derived from a young woman with stable Graves' hyperthyroidism. The chain couples TRBV20-1 to TRBJ2-7; D possibly corresponds to TRBD2 (7 bases). The sequenced sample consisted of peripheral blood. In DNA, the CDR3 is TGCAGTGCTAGAGATCGGGGGGCGTTGAGCGAGCAGTACTTC. It yields the protein CSARDRGALSEQYF.